This T cell receptor beta chain was identified during a study of blood T cell repertoires in COVID-19. Study-level information: Italy, Spain and the United States were the sources of the convalescent and acute COVID-19 samples. PBMCs, B-cell-depleted T cells, or T cells provided the cDNA or gDNA that made up the material.

Patients of the Seattle cohort, enrolled during active infection, were followed longitudinally. Per the authors' pipeline: Reference gene primer amplification in the assay estimated nucleated cell counts. Clones were read by immunoSEQ multiplex PCR, and TCRdb kept only the in-frame ones, dropping some. That table supplies the V and J calls and clone size; D and trimming were determined from the DNA. The table lists under 300,000 clones, about 86% of them singletons. Sequencing was carried out using peripheral blood. The TCR sequence derives from a woman aged 70 to 79 with COVID-19, enrolled during active disease.

This chain's CDR3 is CASSLERGGISEAFF. The CDR3 bases are TGCGCCAGCAGCTTGGAAAGGGGTGGGATCTCTGAAGCTTTCTTT. This sequence joins TRBV5-1 and TRBJ1-1; D perhaps matches TRBD1 (5 bases). The V and J ends lost 0 bases and 6 bases respectively, with 15 bases between them. CDR3 length equals 15 residues. In germline, CDR1 is SGHRS, CDR2 YFSETQ.